This TCR beta chain comes out of a study of T cell repertoires in cytomegalovirus infection. With respect to this clonotype: Antigen: not known.

TCRdb re-analysed the reads in MiXCR, keeping a single row per CDR3 protein. The sample holds 250,000 to 300,000 distinct CDR3 sequences, roughly 15% seen once. Findings of the study overall: Cumulative frequency of public TCR beta families picked out carriers of CMV plus the relevant HLA.

The sequence was collected from a human donor in good health (CMV status not recorded). Some clones in this sample may be carry-over from other donors' samples. The sample consisted of PBMCs.

The CDR3 sequence: CSANTGRVGGELFF. The CDR3 DNA follows: TGCAGTGCTAACACCGGGAGGGTGGGCGGGGAGCTGTTTTTT. The chain joins TRBV20-1 to TRBJ2-2; TRBD2 matches 8 bases. Trimming removed 4 bases from V and 7 bases from J; junction bases left unmatched: 8. Germline loops: CDR1 DFQATT, CDR2 SNEGSKA (reference sequence). The CDR3 is made up of 14 amino acids.